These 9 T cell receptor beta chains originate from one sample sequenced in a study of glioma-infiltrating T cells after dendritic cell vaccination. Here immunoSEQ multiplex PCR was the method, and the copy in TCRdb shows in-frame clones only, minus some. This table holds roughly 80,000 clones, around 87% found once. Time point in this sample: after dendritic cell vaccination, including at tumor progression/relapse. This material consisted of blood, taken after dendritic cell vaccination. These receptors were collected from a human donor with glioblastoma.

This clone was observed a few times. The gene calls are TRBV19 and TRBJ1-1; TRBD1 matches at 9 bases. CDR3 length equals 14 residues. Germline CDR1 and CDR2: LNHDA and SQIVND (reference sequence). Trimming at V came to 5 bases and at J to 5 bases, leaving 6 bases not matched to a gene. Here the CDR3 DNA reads TGTGCCAGTAGTGTTACAGGGGGCACTACTGAAGCTTTCTTT. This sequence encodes CASSVTGGTTEAFF.

The CDR3 spells CASSVGDRDETQYF. Written as DNA, the CDR3 is TGTGCCAGCAGCGTCGGAGACAGGGACGAGACCCAGTACTTC. This chain connects TRBV9 to TRBJ2-5; 7 nucleotides match TRBD1. Looked up from germline, CDR1 is SGDLS and CDR2 is YYNGEE. The CDR3 consists of 14 residues. With V trimmed by 2 bases and J by 5 bases, 6 bases remained unmatched.

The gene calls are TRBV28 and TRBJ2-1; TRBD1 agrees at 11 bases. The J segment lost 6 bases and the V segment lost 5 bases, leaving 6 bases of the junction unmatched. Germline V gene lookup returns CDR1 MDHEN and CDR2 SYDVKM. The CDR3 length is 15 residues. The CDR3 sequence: CASSQDRGLSNEQFF. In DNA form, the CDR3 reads TGTGCCAGCAGTCAGGACAGGGGGCTTAGCAATGAGCAGTTCTTC. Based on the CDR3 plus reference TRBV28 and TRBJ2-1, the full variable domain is DVKVTQSSRYLVKRTGEKVFLECVQDMDHENMFWYRQDPGLGLRLIYFSYDVKMKEKGDIPEGYSVSREKKERFSLILESASTNQTSMYLCASSQDRGLSNEQFFGPGTRLTVL.

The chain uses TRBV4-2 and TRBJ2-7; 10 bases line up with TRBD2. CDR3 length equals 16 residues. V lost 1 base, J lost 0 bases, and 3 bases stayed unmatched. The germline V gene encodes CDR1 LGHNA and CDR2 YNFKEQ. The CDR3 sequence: CASSQVQREGSYEQYF. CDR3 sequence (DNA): TGTGCCAGCAGCCAAGTACAGCGGGAGGGCTCCTACGAGCAGTACTTC.

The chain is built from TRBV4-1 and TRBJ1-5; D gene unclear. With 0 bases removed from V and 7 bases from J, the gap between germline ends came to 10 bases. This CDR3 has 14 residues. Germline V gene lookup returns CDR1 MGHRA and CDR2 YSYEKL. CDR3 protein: CASSQDPVVQPQHF. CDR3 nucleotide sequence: TGCGCCAGCAGCCAAGATCCGGTTGTCCAGCCCCAGCATTTT.

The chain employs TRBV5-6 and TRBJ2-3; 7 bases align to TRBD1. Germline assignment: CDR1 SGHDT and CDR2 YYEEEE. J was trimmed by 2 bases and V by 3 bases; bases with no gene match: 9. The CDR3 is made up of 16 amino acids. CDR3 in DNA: TGTGCCAGCAGCTCAAGGAGAGGACAGGTCACAGATACGCAGTATTTT. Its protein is CASSSRRGQVTDTQYF. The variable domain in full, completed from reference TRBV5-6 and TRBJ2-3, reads DAGVTQSPTHLIKTRGQQVTLRCSPKSGHDTVSWYQQALGQGPQFIFQYYEEEERQRGNFPDRFSGHQFPNYSSELNVNALLLGDSALYLCASSSRRGQVTDTQYFGPGTRLTVL.

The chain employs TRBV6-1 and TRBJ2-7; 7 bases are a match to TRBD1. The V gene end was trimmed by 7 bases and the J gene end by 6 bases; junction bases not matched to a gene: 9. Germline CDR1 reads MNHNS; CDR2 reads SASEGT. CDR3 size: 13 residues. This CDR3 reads CASTDRGRTEQYF. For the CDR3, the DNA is TGTGCCAGCACTGATAGGGGGCGAACCGAGCAGTACTTC.

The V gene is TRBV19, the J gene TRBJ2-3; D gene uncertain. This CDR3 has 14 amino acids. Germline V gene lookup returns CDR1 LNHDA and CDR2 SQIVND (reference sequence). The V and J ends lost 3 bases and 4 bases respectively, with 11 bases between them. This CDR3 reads CASSIPLSPDTQYF. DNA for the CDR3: TGTGCCAGTAGTATCCCACTGAGCCCAGATACGCAGTATTTT.

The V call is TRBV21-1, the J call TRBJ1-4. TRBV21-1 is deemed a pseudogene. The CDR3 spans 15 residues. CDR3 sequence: CASSKGEAVNEKLFF. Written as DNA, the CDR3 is TGTGCCAGCAGCAAAGGGGAGGCGGTTAATGAAAAACTGTTTTTT.